This T cell receptor (beta chain) was recorded in a study of cytomegalovirus exposure and HLA in healthy donors. To note about this clone: Antigen unknown.

The germline V and J ends were trimmed by 1 base and 10 bases, with 8 bases remaining between them. The germline gives CDR1 MGHRA, CDR2 YSYEKL. This CDR3 region has 12 residues. Clones were read by immunoSEQ multiplex PCR, and TCRdb kept only the in-frame ones, dropping some. This repertoire shows around 150,000 clones, 91% found once; its top ten account for about 0.7%. General study findings and limits: TCR sequences were mostly rare, though some public TCRs occurred in many donors. TCR clusters originating in the first cohort tended to co-occur in the 110 or so validation repertoires, according to a later analysis.

The sample taken for sequencing was PBMCs. The chain couples TRBV4-1 to TRBJ2-1, with TRBD2 as a possible D gene (6 bases). This TCR was recovered from a man aged 18 to 29 in good health and CMV-seronegative. The CDR3 DNA is TGCGCCAGCAGCCAAGTCCGGGGGGAGCAGTTCTTC. Translation gives CASSQVRGEQFF.